The source of this T cell receptor (beta chain) is a study of cytomegalovirus exposure and HLA in healthy donors. 13 Jbeta primers and 60 Vbeta primers were used for the PCR. Here immunoSEQ multiplex PCR was the method, and the copy in TCRdb shows in-frame clones only, minus some. In the table there are approximately 180,000 clones, around 81% of which are singletons. V was clipped by 0 bases and J by 4 bases, with 19 bases between them. The germline V gene encodes CDR1 SGDLS and CDR2 YYNGEE. This CDR3 is built from 17 residues. The clonotype originates from a man younger than 35 in good health and CMV-seronegative. The V and J genes are TRBV9 and TRBJ2-5, with D perhaps matching TRBD2 (7 bases). The sample taken for sequencing was PBMCs. The CDR3 region has the DNA TGTGCCAGCAGCGTAGATTCCGGGGGGCCCCGGGGAGAGACCCAGTACTTC. Protein product: CASSVDSGGPRGETQYF.